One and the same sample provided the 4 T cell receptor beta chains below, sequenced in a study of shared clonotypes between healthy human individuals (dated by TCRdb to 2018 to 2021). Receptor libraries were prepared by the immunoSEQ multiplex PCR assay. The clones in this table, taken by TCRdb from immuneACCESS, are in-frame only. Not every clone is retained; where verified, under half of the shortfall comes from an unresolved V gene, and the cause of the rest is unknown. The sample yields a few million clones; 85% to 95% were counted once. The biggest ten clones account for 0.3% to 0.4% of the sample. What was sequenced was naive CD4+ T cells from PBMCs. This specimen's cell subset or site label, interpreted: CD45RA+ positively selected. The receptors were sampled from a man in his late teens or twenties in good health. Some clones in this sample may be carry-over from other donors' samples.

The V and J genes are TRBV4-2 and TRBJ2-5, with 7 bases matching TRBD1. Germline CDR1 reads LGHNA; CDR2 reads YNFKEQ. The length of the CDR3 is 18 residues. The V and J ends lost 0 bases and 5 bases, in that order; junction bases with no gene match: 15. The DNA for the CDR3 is TGTGCCAGCAGCCAAGATCTCATCACAGGGGATTTCGGGGAGACCCAGTACTTC. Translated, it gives CASSQDLITGDFGETQYF.

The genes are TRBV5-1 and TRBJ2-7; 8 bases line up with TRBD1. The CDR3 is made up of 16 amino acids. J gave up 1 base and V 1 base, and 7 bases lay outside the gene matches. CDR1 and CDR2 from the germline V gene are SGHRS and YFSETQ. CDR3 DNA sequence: TGCGCCAGCAGCTTGTCCCGTCAGGGGGCTTCCTACGAGCAGTACTTC. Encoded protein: CASSLSRQGASYEQYF.

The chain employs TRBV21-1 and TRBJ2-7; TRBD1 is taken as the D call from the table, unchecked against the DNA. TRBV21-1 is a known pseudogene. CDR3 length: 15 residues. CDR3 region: CASSKRQGMTYEQYF. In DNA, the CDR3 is TGTGCCAGCAGCAAGCGGCAGGGCATGACCTACGAGCAGTACTTC.

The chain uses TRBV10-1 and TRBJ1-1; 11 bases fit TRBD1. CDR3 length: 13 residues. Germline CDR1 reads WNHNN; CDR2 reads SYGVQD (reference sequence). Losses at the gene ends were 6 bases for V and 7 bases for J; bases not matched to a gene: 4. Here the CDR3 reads CASRQGTGGEAFF. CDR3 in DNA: TGCGCCAGCAGACAAGGGACAGGGGGTGAAGCTTTCTTT.